This TCR beta chain came from a study of a mutant IDH1 vaccine in newly diagnosed glioma. Described time point: baseline, week 1 (first vaccination visit). Stated treatment: pre-vaccination baseline after standard-of-care therapy. The CDR3 sequence is 14 residues long. V lost 6 bases and J lost 0, with 12 bases in between. Germline CDR1 and CDR2: SGHVT and SQSDAQ. TCRdb's table, derived via immunoSEQ multiplex PCR, lists solely in-frame clones and lacks some. In the table there are roughly 84,000 clones, over 75% of which are singletons. The J gene is TRBJ2-7, the V gene TRBV7-4; D possibly matches TRBD1 or TRBD2 (7 bases each). The sequencing here drew on PBMCs, taken from a glioma patient treated with radiotherapy, temozolomide or both. This TCR was sampled from a man aged 40-49 years with glioma. Some clones in this sample may be carry-over from other donors' samples. CDR3 in DNA: TGTGCCAGCAGAGGGAGGGGGCACTCCTACGAGCAGTACTTC. This encodes CASRGRGHSYEQYF.